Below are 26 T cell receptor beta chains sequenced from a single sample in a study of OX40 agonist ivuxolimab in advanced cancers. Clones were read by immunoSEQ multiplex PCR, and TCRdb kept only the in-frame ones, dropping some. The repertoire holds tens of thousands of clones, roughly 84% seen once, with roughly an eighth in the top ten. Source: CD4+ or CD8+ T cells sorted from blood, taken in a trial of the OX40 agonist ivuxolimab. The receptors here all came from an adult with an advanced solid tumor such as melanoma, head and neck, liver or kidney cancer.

In DNA, the CDR3 is TGTGCCAGCAGCCCTGAAAAAAAAATCGTACAGGGGGGAAAGTCTGGAAACACCATATATTTT. Amino acid sequence: CASSPEKKIVQGGKSGNTIYF. The chain employs TRBV21-1 and TRBJ1-3; the table assigns TRBD1, which was not confirmed against the DNA. TRBV21-1 is recorded as a pseudogene. The CDR3 consists of 21 residues.

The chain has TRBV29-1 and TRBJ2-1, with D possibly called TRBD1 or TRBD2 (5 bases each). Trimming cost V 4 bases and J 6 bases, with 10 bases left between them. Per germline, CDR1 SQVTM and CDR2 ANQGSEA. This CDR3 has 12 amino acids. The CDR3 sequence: CSVGWDRNEQFF. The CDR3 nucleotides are TGCAGCGTTGGATGGGACCGCAATGAGCAGTTCTTC.

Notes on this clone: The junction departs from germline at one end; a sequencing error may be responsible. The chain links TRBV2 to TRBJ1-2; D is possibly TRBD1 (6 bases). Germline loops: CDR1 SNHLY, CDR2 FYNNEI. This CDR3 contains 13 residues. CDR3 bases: TGTGCCAGCAGTTCTACCGGGACAAGTCGTCGGGCCTTC. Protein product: CASSSTGTSRRAF.

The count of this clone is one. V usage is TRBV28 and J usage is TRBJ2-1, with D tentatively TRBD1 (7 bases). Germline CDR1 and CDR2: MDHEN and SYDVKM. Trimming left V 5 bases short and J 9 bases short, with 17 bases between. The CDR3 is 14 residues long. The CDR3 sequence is CASSPRGAWVEQFF. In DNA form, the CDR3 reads TGTGCCAGCAGTCCCAGGGGGGCCTGGGTTGAGCAGTTCTTC.

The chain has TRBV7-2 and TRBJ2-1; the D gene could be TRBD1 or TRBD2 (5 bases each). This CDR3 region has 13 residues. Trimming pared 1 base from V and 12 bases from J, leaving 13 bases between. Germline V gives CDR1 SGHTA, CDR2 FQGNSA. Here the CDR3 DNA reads TGTGCCAGCAGCTTAGGGGGGACCCCGGGGCAGTTCTTC. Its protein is CASSLGGTPGQFF.

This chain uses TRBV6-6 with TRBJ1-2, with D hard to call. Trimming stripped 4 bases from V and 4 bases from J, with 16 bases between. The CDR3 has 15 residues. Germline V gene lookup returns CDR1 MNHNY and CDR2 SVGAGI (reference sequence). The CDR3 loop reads CASSLAAGYGYGYTF. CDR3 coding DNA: TGTGCCAGCAGTTTAGCAGCTGGTTATGGCTATGGCTACACCTTC.

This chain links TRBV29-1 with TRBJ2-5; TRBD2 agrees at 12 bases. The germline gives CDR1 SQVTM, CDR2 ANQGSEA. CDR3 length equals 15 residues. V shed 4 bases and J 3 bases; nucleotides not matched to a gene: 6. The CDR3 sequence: CSVARLAGEEETQYF. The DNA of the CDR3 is TGCAGCGTTGCCCGACTAGCGGGGGAAGAAGAGACCCAGTACTTC. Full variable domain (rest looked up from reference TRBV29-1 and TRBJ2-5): SAVISQKPSRDICQRGTSLTIQCQVDSQVTMMFWYRQQPGQSLTLIATANQGSEATYESGFVIDKFPISRPNLTFSTLTVSNMSPEDSSIYLCSVARLAGEEETQYFGPGTRLLVL.

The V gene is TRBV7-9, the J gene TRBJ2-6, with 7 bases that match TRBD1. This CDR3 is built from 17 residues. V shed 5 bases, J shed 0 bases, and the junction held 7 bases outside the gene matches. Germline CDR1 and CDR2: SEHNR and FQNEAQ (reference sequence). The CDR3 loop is CASSPRTGSSGANVLTF. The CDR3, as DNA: TGTGCCAGCAGCCCTCGGACAGGTAGCTCTGGGGCCAACGTCCTGACTTTC.

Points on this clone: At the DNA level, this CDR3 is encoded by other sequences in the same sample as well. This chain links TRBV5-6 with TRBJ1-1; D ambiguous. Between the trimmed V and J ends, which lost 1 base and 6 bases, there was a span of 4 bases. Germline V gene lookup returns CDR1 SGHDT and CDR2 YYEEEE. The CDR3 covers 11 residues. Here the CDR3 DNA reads TGTGCCAGCAGCTTGTTGGCTGAAGCTTTCTTT. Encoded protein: CASSLLAEAFF.

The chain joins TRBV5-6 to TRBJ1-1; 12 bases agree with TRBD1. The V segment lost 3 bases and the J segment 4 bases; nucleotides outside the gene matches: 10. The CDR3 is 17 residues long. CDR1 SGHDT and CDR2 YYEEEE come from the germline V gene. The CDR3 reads CASSSREWGQGATEAFF. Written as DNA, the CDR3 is TGTGCCAGCAGCTCGCGTGAGTGGGGACAGGGGGCCACTGAAGCTTTCTTT.

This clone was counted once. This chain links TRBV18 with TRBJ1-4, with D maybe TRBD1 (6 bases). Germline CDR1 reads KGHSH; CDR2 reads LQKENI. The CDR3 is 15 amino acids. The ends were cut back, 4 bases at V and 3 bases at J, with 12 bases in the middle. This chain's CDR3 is CASSLTGGPNEKLFF. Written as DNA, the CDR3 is TGTGCCAGCTCACTGACAGGAGGGCCTAATGAAAAACTGTTTTTT. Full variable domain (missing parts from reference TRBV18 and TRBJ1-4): NAGVMQNPRHLVRRRGQEARLRCSPMKGHSHVYWYRQLPEEGLKFMVYLQKENIIDESGMPKERFSAEFPKEGPSILRIQQVVRGDSAAYFCASSLTGGPNEKLFFGSGTQLSVL.

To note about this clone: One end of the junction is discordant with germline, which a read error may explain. CDR3 sequence (DNA): TGTGCCAGCAGCCTTAAGCGGGGGCCAGGGGAAAAACTGCTTTTT. This translates into CASSLKRGPGEKLLF. The V and J genes are TRBV7-2 and TRBJ1-4; D perhaps matches TRBD1 (6 bases). Germline CDR1 SGHTA, CDR2 FQGNSA. The CDR3 is 15 residues long.

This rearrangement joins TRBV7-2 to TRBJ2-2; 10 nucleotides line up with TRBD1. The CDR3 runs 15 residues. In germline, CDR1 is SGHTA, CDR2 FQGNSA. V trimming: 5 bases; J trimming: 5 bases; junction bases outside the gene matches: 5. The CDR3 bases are TGTGCCAGCAGCCTCCGGGACAGGGGAACCGGGGAGCTGTTTTTT. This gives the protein CASSLRDRGTGELFF. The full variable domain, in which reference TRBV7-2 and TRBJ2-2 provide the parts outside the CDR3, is GAGVSQSPSNKVTEKGKDVELRCDPISGHTALYWYRQSLGQGLEFLIYFQGNSAPDKSGLPSDRFSAERTGGSVSTLTIQRTQQEDSAVYLCASSLRDRGTGELFFGEGSRLTVL.

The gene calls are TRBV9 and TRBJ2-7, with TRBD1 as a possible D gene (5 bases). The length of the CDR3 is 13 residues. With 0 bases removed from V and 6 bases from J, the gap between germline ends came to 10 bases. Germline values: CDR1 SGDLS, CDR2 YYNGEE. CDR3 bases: TGTGCCAGCAGCGTAGCTACAGGTAGCGAGCAGTACTTC. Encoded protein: CASSVATGSEQYF. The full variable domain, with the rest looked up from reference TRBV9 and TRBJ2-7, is DSGVTQTPKHLITATGQRVTLRCSPRSGDLSVYWYQQSLDQGLQFLIQYYNGEERAKGNILERFSAQQFPDLHSELNLSSLELGDSALYFCASSVATGSEQYFGPGTRLTVT.

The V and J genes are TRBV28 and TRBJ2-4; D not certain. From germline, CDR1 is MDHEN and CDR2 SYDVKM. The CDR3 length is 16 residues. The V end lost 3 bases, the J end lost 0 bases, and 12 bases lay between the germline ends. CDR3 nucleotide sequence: TGTGCCAGCAGTTTTAGTCCCCGACTAGCCAAAAACATTCAGTACTTC. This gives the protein CASSFSPRLAKNIQYF.

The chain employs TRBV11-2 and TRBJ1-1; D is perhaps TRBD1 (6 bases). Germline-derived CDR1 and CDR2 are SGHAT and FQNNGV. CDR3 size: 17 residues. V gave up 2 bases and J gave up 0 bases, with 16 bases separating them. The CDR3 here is CASSLFSGQSMNTEAFF. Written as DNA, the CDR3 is TGTGCCAGCAGCTTATTCTCAGGACAGTCCATGAACACTGAAGCTTTCTTT. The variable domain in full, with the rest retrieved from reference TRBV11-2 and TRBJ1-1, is EAGVAQSPRYKIIEKRQSVAFWCNPISGHATLYWYQQILGQGPKLLIQFQNNGVVDDSQLPKDRFSAERLKGVDSTLKIQPAKLEDSAVYLCASSLFSGQSMNTEAFFGQGTRLTVV.

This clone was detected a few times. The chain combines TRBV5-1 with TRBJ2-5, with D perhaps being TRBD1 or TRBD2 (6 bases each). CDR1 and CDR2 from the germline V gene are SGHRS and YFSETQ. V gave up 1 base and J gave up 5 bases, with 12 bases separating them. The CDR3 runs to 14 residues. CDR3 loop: CASSLKGGLETQYF. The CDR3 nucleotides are TGCGCCAGCAGCTTGAAGGGGGGCTTGGAGACCCAGTACTTC.

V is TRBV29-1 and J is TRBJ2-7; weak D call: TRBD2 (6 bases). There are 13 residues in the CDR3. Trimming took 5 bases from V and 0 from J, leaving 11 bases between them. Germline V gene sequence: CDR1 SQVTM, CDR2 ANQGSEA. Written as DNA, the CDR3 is TGCAGCGTTAGGGAGGTGAGCTCCTACGAGCAGTACTTC. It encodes CSVREVSSYEQYF.

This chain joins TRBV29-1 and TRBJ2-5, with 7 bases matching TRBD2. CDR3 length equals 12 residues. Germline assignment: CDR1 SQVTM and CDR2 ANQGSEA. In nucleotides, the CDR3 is TGCAGTCAAGGGCGGGGGTCAGAGACCCAGTACTTC. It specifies CSQGRGSETQYF. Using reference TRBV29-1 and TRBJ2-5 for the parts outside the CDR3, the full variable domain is SAVISQKPSRDICQRGTSLTIQCQVDSQVTMMFWYRQQPGQSLTLIATANQGSEATYESGFVIDKFPISRPNLTFSTLTVSNMSPEDSSIYLCSQGRGSETQYFGPGTRLLVL.

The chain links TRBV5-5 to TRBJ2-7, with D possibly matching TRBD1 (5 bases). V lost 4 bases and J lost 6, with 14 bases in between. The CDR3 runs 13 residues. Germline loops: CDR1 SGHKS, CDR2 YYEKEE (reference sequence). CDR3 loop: CASSPILRGEQYF. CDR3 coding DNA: TGTGCCAGCAGCCCTATCCTTAGGGGCGAGCAGTACTTC.

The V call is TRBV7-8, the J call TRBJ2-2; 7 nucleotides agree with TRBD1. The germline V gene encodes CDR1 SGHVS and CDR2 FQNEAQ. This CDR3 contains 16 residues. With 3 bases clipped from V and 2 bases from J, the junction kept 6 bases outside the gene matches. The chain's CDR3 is CASSLQTGHNTGELFF. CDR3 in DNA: TGTGCCAGCAGCTTGCAGACAGGGCACAACACCGGGGAGCTGTTTTTT.

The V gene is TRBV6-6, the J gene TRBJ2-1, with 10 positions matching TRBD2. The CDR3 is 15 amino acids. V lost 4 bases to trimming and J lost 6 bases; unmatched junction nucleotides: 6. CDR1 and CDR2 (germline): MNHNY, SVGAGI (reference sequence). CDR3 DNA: TGTGCCAGCAGTTTTCCTAGCGGGGGTGCCAATGAGCAGTTCTTC. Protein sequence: CASSFPSGGANEQFF.

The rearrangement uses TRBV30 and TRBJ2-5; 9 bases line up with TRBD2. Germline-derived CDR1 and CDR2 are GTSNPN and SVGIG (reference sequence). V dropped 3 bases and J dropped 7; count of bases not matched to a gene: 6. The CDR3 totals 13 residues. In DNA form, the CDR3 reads TGTGCCTGGAGCGGGACTAGCTTCGGGACCCAGTACTTC. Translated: CAWSGTSFGTQYF.

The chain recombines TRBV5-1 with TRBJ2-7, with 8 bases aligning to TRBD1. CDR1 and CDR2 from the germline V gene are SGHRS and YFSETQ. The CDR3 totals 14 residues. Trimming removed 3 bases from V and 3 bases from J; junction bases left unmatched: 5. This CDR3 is CASSYYRGDYEQYF. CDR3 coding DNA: TGCGCCAGCAGCTACTACAGGGGGGACTACGAGCAGTACTTC.

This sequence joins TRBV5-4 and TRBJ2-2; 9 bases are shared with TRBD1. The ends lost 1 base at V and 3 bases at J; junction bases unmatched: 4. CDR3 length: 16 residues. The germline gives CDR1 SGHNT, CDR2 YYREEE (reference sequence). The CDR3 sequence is CASSLRGQGYTGELFF. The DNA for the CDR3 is TGTGCCAGCAGCTTGCGGGGACAGGGTTACACCGGGGAGCTGTTTTTT.

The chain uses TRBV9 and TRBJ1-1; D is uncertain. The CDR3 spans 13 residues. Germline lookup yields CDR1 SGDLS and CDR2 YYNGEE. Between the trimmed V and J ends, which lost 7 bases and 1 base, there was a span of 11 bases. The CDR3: CASEAPGNTEAFF. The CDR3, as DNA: TGTGCCAGCGAGGCCCCGGGGAACACTGAAGCTTTCTTT.